This T cell receptor (beta chain) was observed in a study of T cells after yellow fever vaccination. Study-wide context: Preparation of fractions with low cell numbers was performed using SMART-Seq v4 Ultra Low Input. Notes on the study in general: A weaker secondary response peaked on day 5, the primary on day 15.

TCR cDNA was made by 5'RACE template switching, adding a universal primer site and UMIs. Using its own MiXCR run on the 5' RACE reads, TCRdb lists one record per CDR3 protein. This sample carries around 360,000 distinct CDR3 sequences, roughly 12% of them seen once, and the ten largest clones take roughly 18%. Concerning this clonotype itself: Its specificity is unknown.

The CDR3 sequence is 16 residues long. Between the trimmed V and J ends, which lost 5 bases and 0 bases, there was a span of 16 bases. Germline V gene lookup returns CDR1 SGHVS and CDR2 FNYEAQ. The chain carries TRBV7-6 and TRBJ1-1; TRBD1 is a possible D gene (5 bases). The TCR originated in a man younger than 35 who received the YFV17D yellow fever vaccine. This specimen was PBMCs, taken on the day of the first yellow fever vaccination. CDR3 protein: CASSLSSTDMNTEAFF. The CDR3 DNA follows: TGTGCCAGCAGCCTATCCTCGACAGATATGAACACTGAAGCTTTCTTT.